The sequence of this T cell receptor beta chain was determined in a study of CD8 T cells in ankylosing spondylitis. Study-wide results and limits: Earlier literature documents some of the motif variants in reactive arthritis synovial fluid and blood.

The CDR3 covers 16 residues. V trimming: 3 bases; J trimming: 6 bases; junction bases outside the gene matches: 15. Germline assignment: CDR1 SGDLS and CDR2 YYNGEE. TCRdb redid the calling of the 5' RACE reads with MiXCR, one entry per CDR3 protein. The sample carries around 17,000 distinct CDR3 sequences, approximately 8.4% recorded once. With respect to this clonotype: No antigen is known for it.

This clonotype was sampled from a male donor with ankylosing spondylitis or in good health (not recorded which). V gene TRBV9 combines with J gene TRBJ2-7; 7 nucleotides line up with TRBD1. The source material was blood. The CDR3 DNA sequence: TGTGCCAGCAGCGCGAGGGGCCAGGGGGATGTGACCGAGCAGTACTTC. Its protein is CASSARGQGDVTEQYF.